Below are 26 T cell receptor beta chains sequenced from a single sample in a study of shared clonotypes between healthy human individuals. Some clones are missing from TCRdb's copy, which holds only in-frame ones; the method was immunoSEQ multiplex PCR. The sample lists some 790,000 clones; around 77% were seen once. Sample: memory CD4+ T cells sorted from blood. The sample's subset: CD45RA-negative fraction. The receptor set was obtained from a woman aged 30 to 39 in good health.

V and J are TRBV11-3 and TRBJ2-3, with D possibly being TRBD2 (6 bases). Deletions cut 5 bases from V and 3 bases from J, with 12 bases between. Per germline, CDR1 SGHNT and CDR2 YENEEA. The CDR3 spans 14 residues. The CDR3 DNA follows: TGTGCCAGCAGCCGATCAGCGGGTACAGATACGCAGTATTTT. This sequence encodes CASSRSAGTDTQYF.

The chain links TRBV7-9 to TRBJ1-4, with 7 bases lining up with TRBD1. The CDR3 is made up of 13 amino acids. V lost 7 bases to trimming and J lost 6 bases; unmatched junction nucleotides: 5. CDR1 and CDR2 (germline): SEHNR, FQNEAQ (reference sequence). The DNA of the CDR3 is TGTGCCAGCAATAAGGGGGCGGATGAAAAACTGTTTTTT. This codes for CASNKGADEKLFF. Looking up the rest from reference TRBV7-9 and TRBJ1-4 gives the full variable domain: DTGVSQNPRHKITKRGQNVTFRCDPISEHNRLYWYRQTLGQGPEFLTYFQNEAQLEKSRLLSDRFSAERPKGSFSTLEIQRTEQGDSAMYLCASNKGADEKLFFGSGTQLSVL.

Only a few counts were recorded for this clone. The J gene is TRBJ2-1, the V gene TRBV10-3, with D hard to call. V was trimmed by 8 bases and J by 7 bases, leaving 9 bases between them. CDR1 ENHRY and CDR2 SYGVKD come from the germline V gene. The CDR3 runs 11 residues. The CDR3 DNA is TGTGCCATCGGGCTAACAAATGAGCAGTTCTTC. It yields the protein CAIGLTNEQFF.

CDR3 sequence (DNA): TGTGCCAGCAGTGACGGACTAGCGGGAGGGGCGAACACCGGGGAGCTGTTTTTT. This sequence encodes CASSDGLAGGANTGELFF. The V call is TRBV6-1, the J call TRBJ2-2; 15 bases map to TRBD2. The germline gives CDR1 MNHNS, CDR2 SASEGT. There are 18 residues in the CDR3. The V and J ends lost 3 bases and 0 bases, in that order; junction bases with no gene match: 2.

The J gene is TRBJ2-3, the V gene TRBV15; no clear D. The V and J ends lost 1 base and 0 bases respectively, with 14 bases between them. Germline CDR1 and CDR2: LNHNV and YYDKDF (reference sequence). The CDR3 has 17 amino acids. The CDR3 DNA reads as TGTGCCACCAGCAGAGTCCTCGACGCATTGAGCACAGATACGCAGTATTTT. This sequence encodes CATSRVLDALSTDTQYF.

This clone was observed a handful of times. The chain has TRBV11-3 and TRBJ2-7; 10 bases line up with TRBD2. The J segment lost 2 bases and the V segment lost 1 base, leaving 2 bases of the junction unmatched. The CDR3 has 15 amino acids. CDR1 and CDR2 from the germline V gene are SGHNT and YENEEA. CDR3 sequence reads: CASSLGAGGAYEQYF. CDR3 sequence (DNA): TGTGCCAGCAGCTTAGGAGCGGGAGGGGCCTACGAGCAGTACTTC.

This clone was counted a few times. The J gene is TRBJ1-2, the V gene TRBV2, with a tentative D call TRBD1 (5 bases). The V gene lost 5 bases and the J gene lost 6 bases, with 16 bases spanning the gap. Germline CDR1 is SNHLY and CDR2 is FYNNEI. The CDR3 totals 14 residues. The chain's CDR3 is CASSRLERGHGYTF. Written as DNA, the CDR3 is TGTGCCAGCAGTCGTCTAGAGAGGGGCCATGGCTACACCTTC.

The sample holds a few counts of this clone. This rearrangement joins TRBV5-1 to TRBJ2-3; TRBD1 aligns across 9 bases. The ends lost 6 bases at V and 3 bases at J; junction bases unmatched: 5. Per germline, CDR1 SGHRS and CDR2 YFSETQ. The CDR3 is 14 amino acids. The CDR3: CASIQGQGTDTQYF. The CDR3 DNA is TGCGCCAGCATCCAGGGACAGGGAACAGATACGCAGTATTTT. The whole variable domain, remainder taken from reference TRBV5-1 and TRBJ2-3, is KAGVTQTPRYLIKTRGQQVTLSCSPISGHRSVSWYQQTPGQGLQFLFEYFSETQRNKGNFPGRFSGRQFSNSRSEMNVSTLELGDSALYLCASIQGQGTDTQYFGPGTRLTVL.

The rearrangement links TRBV28 to TRBJ1-4, with D unclear. Trimming left V 3 bases short and J 0 bases short, with 11 bases between. The CDR3 is 16 amino acids. Germline V gene data show CDR1 as MDHEN and CDR2 as SYDVKM. This CDR3 reads CASSLILFATNEKLFF. CDR3 nucleotide sequence: TGTGCCAGCAGTTTGATCCTCTTTGCAACTAATGAAAAACTGTTTTTT.

The CDR3 region is CASSMEGVGLNEQYF. The CDR3 region has the DNA TGTGCCAGTAGTATGGAGGGAGTGGGTTTAAACGAGCAGTACTTC. The chain joins TRBV19 to TRBJ2-7, with D possibly TRBD2 on 6 matching bases. The ends were cut back, 3 bases at V and 5 bases at J, with 17 bases in the middle. The CDR3 loop spans 15 amino acids. From germline, CDR1 is LNHDA and CDR2 SQIVND (reference sequence).

The V call is TRBV2, the J call TRBJ2-1; no clear D. Germline values: CDR1 SNHLY, CDR2 FYNNEI. V lost 10 bases, J lost 9 bases, and 13 bases lay in between. The CDR3 runs 11 residues. Here the CDR3 DNA reads TGTGCCAATGGGGTAAGGGTTGAGCAGTTCTTC. Translating gives CANGVRVEQFF.

This chain connects TRBV28 to TRBJ2-2; 8 bases agree with TRBD2. The length of the CDR3 is 16 residues. From germline, CDR1 is MDHEN and CDR2 SYDVKM. After removal of 5 bases from V and 6 bases from J, the junction contained 11 bases not matched to a gene. CDR3 DNA sequence: TGTGCCAGCAGTCCCCCCCACAGCGGGAGAGCCGGGGAGCTGTTTTTT. Amino acids: CASSPPHSGRAGELFF.

This clone has just one count. The chain recombines TRBV28 with TRBJ2-5, with 16 bases lining up with TRBD2. CDR3 length equals 15 residues. Germline V lookup: CDR1 MDHEN, CDR2 SYDVKM. J was trimmed by 3 bases and V by 6 bases; bases with no gene match: 1. CDR3 nucleotide sequence: TGTGCCAGCAGGGGACTAGCGGGAGGGGAAGAGACCCAGTACTTC. It yields the protein CASRGLAGGEETQYF.

The chain is built from TRBV27 and TRBJ2-2, with D possibly being TRBD1 (6 bases). The germline V gene encodes CDR1 MNHEY and CDR2 SMNVEV (reference sequence). The ends were cut back, 6 bases at V and 0 bases at J, with 14 bases in the middle. The CDR3 totals 16 residues. The CDR3 spells CASSLLTGANTGELFF. CDR3 nucleotide sequence: TGTGCCAGCAGCTTACTGACAGGTGCGAACACCGGGGAGCTGTTTTTT.

This chain connects TRBV29-1 to TRBJ2-1, with 12 nucleotides matching TRBD2. J gave up 11 bases and V 1 base, and 12 bases lay outside the gene matches. CDR3 length equals 16 residues. Germline V lookup: CDR1 SQVTM, CDR2 ANQGSEA. CDR3 loop: CSVEGLAGDIIGKQFF. The CDR3 bases are TGCAGCGTTGAAGGACTAGCGGGAGATATTATTGGTAAGCAGTTCTTC.

The genes are TRBV7-6 and TRBJ2-1; D not resolved. Trimming left V 4 bases short and J 0 bases short, with 13 bases between. The CDR3 contains 16 residues. Germline CDR1 is SGHVS and CDR2 is FNYEAQ. CDR3 bases: TGTGCCAGCAGCTCCAGGCTCCAAAGCTCCTACAATGAGCAGTTCTTC. Translated, it gives CASSSRLQSSYNEQFF.

The chain uses TRBV7-8 and TRBJ2-5; no firm D call. CDR3 length: 13 residues. Germline V CDR1 and CDR2: SGHVS, FQNEAQ. V was shortened by 0 bases and J by 3 bases, with 5 bases between the two germline ends. CDR3 protein: CASSLALEETQYF. CDR3 nucleotides: TGTGCCAGCAGCTTAGCGCTGGAAGAGACCCAGTACTTC.

The chain carries TRBV6-5 and TRBJ2-1, with TRBD2 matching 8 bases. The ends lost 7 bases at V and 4 bases at J; junction bases unmatched: 6. CDR1 and CDR2 from the germline V gene are MNHEY and SVGAGI. The CDR3 contains 14 residues. The CDR3 DNA reads TGTGCCAGCACCTCGGGAGGGACTTACAATGAGCAGTTCTTC. It encodes CASTSGGTYNEQFF.

The chain combines TRBV5-1 with TRBJ2-7, with D possibly TRBD2 on 5 matching bases. Trimming took off 5 bases at V and 7 bases at J, with 16 bases between the two ends. The CDR3 runs 13 residues. Germline-derived CDR1 and CDR2 are SGHRS and YFSETQ. CDR3 amino acids: CASRRESTREQYF. The CDR3 coding sequence is TGCGCCAGCAGGAGGGAGTCTACCCGGGAGCAGTACTTC. The full variable domain, completed using reference TRBV5-1 and TRBJ2-7, is KAGVTQTPRYLIKTRGQQVTLSCSPISGHRSVSWYQQTPGQGLQFLFEYFSETQRNKGNFPGRFSGRQFSNSRSEMNVSTLELGDSALYLCASRRESTREQYFGPGTRLTVT.

The chain's CDR3 is CASSLGAGAYEQYF. Written as DNA, the CDR3 is TGTGCCAGCAGCTTGGGGGCGGGGGCCTACGAGCAGTACTTC. The chain has TRBV5-8 and TRBJ2-7; TRBD2 aligns across 7 bases. This CDR3 is 14 amino acids long. Looked up from germline, CDR1 is SGHTS and CDR2 is YDEGEE. Trimming took 0 bases from V and 2 from J; bases not matched to a gene: 2.

A single count supports this clone. The V and J genes are TRBV2 and TRBJ2-3; the match to TRBD2 covers 10 bases. Germline V gives CDR1 SNHLY, CDR2 FYNNEI. V shed 11 bases, J shed 5 bases, and the junction held 4 bases outside the gene matches. CDR3 length: 12 residues. CDR3 in amino acids: CASRLAGDTQYF. Written as DNA, the CDR3 is TGTGCCTCCAGACTAGCGGGAGATACGCAGTATTTT.

The rearrangement links TRBV29-1 to TRBJ1-3; D gene ambiguous. The CDR3 extends over 13 amino acids. V was cut by 1 base and J by 1 base, with 5 bases left in between. Germline values: CDR1 SQVTM, CDR2 ANQGSEA. CDR3: CSVEGVSGNTIYF. The DNA of the CDR3 is TGCAGCGTTGAAGGGGTATCTGGAAACACCATATATTTT.

The gene calls are TRBV7-2 and TRBJ2-3; D is ambiguous. V was pared by 1 base and J by 0 bases, with 11 bases between. This CDR3 has 16 amino acids. Germline V lookup: CDR1 SGHTA, CDR2 FQGNSA. This CDR3 reads CASSLDSRASTDTQYF. For the CDR3, the DNA is TGTGCCAGCAGCTTAGATTCAAGGGCTAGCACAGATACGCAGTATTTT. The entire variable domain, with the rest obtained from reference TRBV7-2 and TRBJ2-3, is as follows: GAGVSQSPSNKVTEKGKDVELRCDPISGHTALYWYRQSLGQGLEFLIYFQGNSAPDKSGLPSDRFSAERTGGSVSTLTIQRTQQEDSAVYLCASSLDSRASTDTQYFGPGTRLTVL.

J is TRBJ1-5 and V is TRBV28, with D maybe TRBD1 (5 bases). Germline V gene sequence: CDR1 MDHEN, CDR2 SYDVKM. The CDR3 has 14 residues. The V gene lost 6 bases and the J gene lost 10 bases, with 19 bases spanning the gap. Here the CDR3 reads CASRGGDALRPQHF. In DNA form, the CDR3 reads TGTGCCAGCAGGGGAGGGGATGCACTTCGACCCCAGCATTTT.

The rearrangement uses TRBV16 and TRBJ2-1; TRBD2 matches at 9 bases. CDR3 length: 16 amino acids. With 3 bases clipped from V and 8 bases from J, the junction kept 11 bases outside the gene matches. Germline CDR1 is KGHSY and CDR2 is FQNENV. The CDR3 nucleotides are TGTGCCAGCAGCCACATGAGCGGGAGGACGAATGATGAGCAGTTCTTC. This gives the protein CASSHMSGRTNDEQFF.

This chain links TRBV5-1 with TRBJ1-2, with D hard to call. Germline CDR1 SGHRS, CDR2 YFSETQ. V was shortened by 1 base and J by 6 bases, with 10 bases between the two germline ends. CDR3 length: 13 amino acids. CDR3 bases: TGCGCCAGCAGCTTGACGCCAGCTGATGGCTACACCTTC. Its translation: CASSLTPADGYTF. Full variable domain (missing parts from reference TRBV5-1 and TRBJ1-2): KAGVTQTPRYLIKTRGQQVTLSCSPISGHRSVSWYQQTPGQGLQFLFEYFSETQRNKGNFPGRFSGRQFSNSRSEMNVSTLELGDSALYLCASSLTPADGYTFGSGTRLTVV.